This record looks at one T cell receptor (beta chain) sequence and its context. The antigen remains undetermined. This sample was included in a study of vaccination effects on CD4 cells after COVID-19. Study background: Post-vaccine specimens were collected at a median of 72 days following the second dose. Points from the study as a whole: Clones that were induced by infection or by vaccine showed marked contraction late after vaccination.

Within the ViraFEST assay, antigen-specific CD4+ T cells underwent expansion with viral peptide pools prior to sequencing. Culture proceeded for nine to ten days, and CD4+ T cells were then isolated. Vaccine administered to participants consisted of two doses of either BNT162b2 or mRNA-1273. About 1.8 million PBMC were seeded per well and grown in the presence of 10 IU/ml IL-2 and 8.5 to 10 ug/ml peptides. Profiling relied on immunoSEQ multiplex PCR, and the TCRdb table lists in-frame clones only, not all of them. Of 25,000 to 35,000 clones in the sample, just under 75% were seen once. The CDR3 has 18 amino acids. With 0 bases clipped from V and 8 bases from J, the junction kept 13 bases outside the gene matches. Per germline, CDR1 LGHNA and CDR2 YNFKEQ.

Here the sequenced sample was CD4+ T cells from PBMCs cultured with HCoV-229E spike peptides, taken after COVID-19 vaccination. This rearrangement joins TRBV4-2 to TRBJ1-2; TRBD1 matches at 12 bases. The TCR originated in a human donor who received a COVID-19 vaccine. The CDR3 DNA follows: TGTGCCAGCAGCCAAGATTCGGAATCGGGACAGGGGGCCGCGGGCTACACCTTC. It codes for CASSQDSESGQGAAGYTF.